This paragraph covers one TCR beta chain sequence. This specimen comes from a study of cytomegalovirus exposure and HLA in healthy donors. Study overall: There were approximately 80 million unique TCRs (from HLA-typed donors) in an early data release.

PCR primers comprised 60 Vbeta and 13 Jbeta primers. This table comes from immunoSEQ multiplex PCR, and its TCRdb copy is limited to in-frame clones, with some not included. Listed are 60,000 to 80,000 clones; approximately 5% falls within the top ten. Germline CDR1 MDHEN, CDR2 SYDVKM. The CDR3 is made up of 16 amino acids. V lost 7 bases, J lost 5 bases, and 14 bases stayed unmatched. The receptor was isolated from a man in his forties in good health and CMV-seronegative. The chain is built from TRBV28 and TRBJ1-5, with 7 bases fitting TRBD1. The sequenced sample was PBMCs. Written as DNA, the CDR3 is TGTGCCAGCAAAGGGCTAGGGGGCTTGAATGATCAGCCCCAGCATTTT. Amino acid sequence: CASKGLGGLNDQPQHF.